These 11 T cell receptor beta chains share one sample of origin, sequenced in a study of beta chain features in type 1 diabetes. Expressed TCRB transcripts were sequenced, since all the RNA that had been isolated was reverse transcribed. Only in-frame clones appear in the TCRdb table, and some are missing; sequencing was by immunoSEQ multiplex PCR. The sample has roughly 60,000 clones, approximately 62% seen once. The sample taken for sequencing was Tregs from blood. These receptor sequences come from a young woman in good health.

The rearrangement uses TRBV19 and TRBJ2-6, with TRBD1 identical over 10 bases. In germline, CDR1 is LNHDA, CDR2 SQIVND (reference sequence). There are 17 residues in the CDR3. V lost 6 bases and J lost 4; bases outside the gene matches: 9. DNA of the CDR3: TGTGCCAGTAGAACCGGGACAGGGGTCGGAGGGGCCAACGTCCTGACTTTC. This encodes CASRTGTGVGGANVLTF.

This clone was detected only once. The chain links TRBV19 to TRBJ1-2; D call uncertain. The CDR3 is 15 amino acids. Germline V gene data show CDR1 as LNHDA and CDR2 as SQIVND (reference sequence). V was trimmed by 4 bases and J by 2 bases, leaving 14 bases between them. DNA of the CDR3: TGTGCCAGTAGTACCCTAAATCTTGCCAACTATGGCTACACCTTC. Amino acids: CASSTLNLANYGYTF.

This clone was seen a few times. The chain links TRBV5-6 to TRBJ2-5; a possible D gene is TRBD1 (7 bases). Germline V CDR1 and CDR2: SGHDT, YYEEEE. Trimming took off 4 bases at V and 11 bases at J, with 21 bases between the two ends. The CDR3 covers 14 residues. This chain's CDR3 is CASSTRGISGEQYF. For the CDR3, the DNA is TGTGCCAGCAGCACCAGGGGGATCTCGGGGGAGCAGTACTTC.

V is TRBV7-9 and J is TRBJ2-5; D may be TRBD2 (5 bases). Germline CDR1 SEHNR, CDR2 FQNEAQ (reference sequence). The CDR3 length is 13 residues. Trimming cost V 7 bases and J 11 bases, with 20 bases left between them. CDR3 protein: CASNLRDPERQYF. Here the CDR3 DNA reads TGTGCCAGCAACCTCCGGGATCCGGAGAGGCAGTACTTC.

The chain couples TRBV11-2 to TRBJ1-1; D uncertain. The V end was cut by 3 bases, the J end by 4 bases, with 6 bases between. The CDR3 loop spans 12 amino acids. Germline CDR1 and CDR2: SGHAT and FQNNGV. The DNA of the CDR3 is TGTGCCAGCAGCTTTTCGGGCACTGAAGCTTTCTTT. The encoded protein is CASSFSGTEAFF.

This clone was observed a few times. The chain carries TRBV18 and TRBJ2-3, with 8 bases matching TRBD2. Germline V lookup: CDR1 KGHSH, CDR2 LQKENI. The length of the CDR3 is 15 residues. After removal of 0 bases from V and 7 bases from J, the junction contained 6 bases not matched to a gene. CDR3 amino acids: CASSPPTGGVNTQYF. The CDR3 bases are TGTGCCAGCTCACCACCGACGGGGGGGGTAAATACGCAGTATTTT.

This clone is medium-sized. The identical CDR3 is also encoded by other nucleotide sequences in the sample. V and J are TRBV18 and TRBJ2-3; D unresolved. There are 13 residues in the CDR3. V was pared by 1 base and J by 4 bases, with 6 bases between. Germline V gene sequence: CDR1 KGHSH, CDR2 LQKENI. The CDR3 region has the DNA TGTGCCAGCTCACCACTGTCGGCAGATACGCAGTATTTT. It encodes CASSPLSADTQYF.

In this sample, this clone turned up a few times. The chain uses TRBV7-9 and TRBJ2-7, with 8 bases that match TRBD1. V trimming: 5 bases; J trimming: 6 bases; junction bases outside the gene matches: 9. CDR3 length equals 14 residues. Germline V gene sequence: CDR1 SEHNR, CDR2 FQNEAQ (reference sequence). DNA of the CDR3: TGTGCCAGCAGCCCTCCGGGACAGGATGGCGAGCAGTACTTC. This translates into CASSPPGQDGEQYF.

The genes are TRBV18 and TRBJ1-5; maybe TRBD1 (5 bases). Germline V lookup: CDR1 KGHSH, CDR2 LQKENI. This CDR3 comprises 16 residues. Trimming shortened V by 8 bases and J by 1 base, and 18 bases separated the two germline ends. The CDR3 loop is CASAPVGQGSNQPQHF. The CDR3 DNA reads TGTGCCAGCGCTCCGGTGGGGCAGGGAAGCAATCAGCCCCAGCATTTT.

This clone showed up just a few times. The gene calls are TRBV5-1 and TRBJ1-1; 11 nucleotides match TRBD1. V lost 0 bases, J lost 4 bases, and 11 bases stayed unmatched. The CDR3 spans 18 residues. The germline V gene has CDR1 SGHRS and CDR2 YFSETQ. The CDR3: CASSLGYGSGTGGTEAFF. CDR3 nucleotides: TGCGCCAGCAGCTTGGGGTACGGCTCGGGGACAGGGGGCACTGAAGCTTTCTTT.

CDR3 sequence (DNA): TGTGCCAGCAGTTTATCGAGCGGGGTTCGACCCTCTGGGGCCAACGTCCTGACTTTC. Translation: CASSLSSGVRPSGANVLTF. The chain employs TRBV27 and TRBJ2-6; 7 bases fit TRBD2. V lost 0 bases, J lost 0 bases, and 8 bases stayed unmatched. The CDR3 loop spans 19 amino acids. The germline V gene encodes CDR1 MNHEY and CDR2 SMNVEV (reference sequence).